This TCR beta chain is from a study of blood T cell repertoires in COVID-19. Overall study context: From the United States, Italy and Spain came samples of acute and convalescent COVID-19. PBMCs, B-cell-depleted T cells, or T cells were the source of the cDNA or gDNA that made up the material.

Authors' data handling: Estimation of nucleated cell counts was performed using reference gene primer amplification. This table comes from immunoSEQ multiplex PCR, and its TCRdb copy is limited to in-frame clones, with some not included. From that table come the V and J calls and clone size; the DNA was used to work out D and trimming. This sample has 350,000 to 450,000 clones, with 89% found just once. Remarks on this clone: In the same sample, other DNA sequences code for this CDR3.

The germline CDR1 and CDR2 sequences are MNHEY and SMNVEV (reference sequence). With 6 bases clipped from V and 8 bases from J, the junction kept 7 bases outside the gene matches. The CDR3 extends over 13 amino acids. V gene TRBV27 combines with J gene TRBJ1-2, with 9 positions matching TRBD1. The clonotype was recovered from a man aged 40-49 years with acute or convalescent COVID-19. The sequenced sample consisted of peripheral blood. CDR3 region: CASSPGQGSGYTF. CDR3 DNA sequence: TGTGCCAGCAGCCCGGGACAGGGATCGGGCTACACCTTC.